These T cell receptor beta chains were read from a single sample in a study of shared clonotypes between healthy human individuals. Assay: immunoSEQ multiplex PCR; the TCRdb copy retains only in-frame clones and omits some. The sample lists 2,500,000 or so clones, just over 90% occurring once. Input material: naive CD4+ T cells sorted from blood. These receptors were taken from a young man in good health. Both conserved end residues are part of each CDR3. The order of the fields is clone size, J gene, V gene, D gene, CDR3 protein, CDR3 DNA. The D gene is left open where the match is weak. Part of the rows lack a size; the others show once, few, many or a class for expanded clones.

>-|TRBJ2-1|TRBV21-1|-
CASSKRMGGRYNEQFF
TGTGCCAGCAGCAAAAGAATGGGCGGCCGATACAATGAGCAGTTCTTC
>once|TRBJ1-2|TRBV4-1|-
CASSQAHAAISGGYTF
TGCGCCAGCAGCCAAGCCCACGCTGCAATTTCCGGCGGCTACACCTTC
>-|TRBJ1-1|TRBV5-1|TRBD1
CASSPGQGGTEAFF
TGCGCCAGCAGCCCGGGACAGGGGGGTACTGAAGCTTTCTTT
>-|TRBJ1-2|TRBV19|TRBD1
CASSMDRIYGYTF
TGTGCCAGTAGTATGGACAGGATCTATGGCTACACCTTC
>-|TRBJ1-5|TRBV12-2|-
CASRWDRVGQPQHF
TGTGCAAGTCGCTGGGACAGGGTTGGTCAGCCCCAGCATTTT
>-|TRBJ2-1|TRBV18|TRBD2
CASSPAILAGDGGEQFF
TGTGCCAGCTCACCAGCGATATTAGCGGGGGACGGCGGTGAGCAGTTCTTC
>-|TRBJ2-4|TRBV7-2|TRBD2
CASSLATGGGNIQYF
TGTGCCAGCAGCTTAGCGACCGGCGGGGGAAACATTCAGTACTTC
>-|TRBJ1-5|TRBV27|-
CASSLCGGYGNQPQHF
TGTGCCAGCAGTTTATGTGGGGGGTACGGCAATCAGCCCCAGCATTTT
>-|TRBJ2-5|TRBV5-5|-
CASSFARLFRQETQYF
TGTGCCAGCAGCTTCGCCCGACTGTTCCGCCAAGAGACCCAGTACTTC
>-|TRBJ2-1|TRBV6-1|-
CASRAPAGEQFF
TGTGCCAGCAGGGCTCCAGCAGGCGAGCAGTTCTTC
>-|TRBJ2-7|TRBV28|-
CASSSSGATVNYEQYF
TGTGCCAGCAGTTCATCGGGGGCTACCGTTAACTACGAGCAGTACTTC
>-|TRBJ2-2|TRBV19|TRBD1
CASSQGARGTGELFF
TGTGCCAGTAGCCAGGGGGCGCGTGGCACCGGGGAGCTGTTTTTT